This is a list of T cell receptor beta chains from one sample in a study of T cells in localized non-small cell lung cancer. The table came from immunoSEQ multiplex PCR; TCRdb's copy has only in-frame clones and leaves some out. The sample yields 65,000 to 90,000 clones, around three quarters seen once. This sample comprised PBMCs, obtained before any cancer treatment. The receptor source for this set is a man between 40 and 69 years old with stage II squamous cell lung carcinoma. CDR3s include the opening cysteine and the closing phenylalanine or tryptophan. A D gene is named only where the DNA matches it firmly. Size tells how often a clone was seen (once, few, many) or the class of an expanded clone, and some rows leave it out.

cdr3_nt cdr3_aa clone_size d_call j_call v_call
TGTGCCAGCAGCTTCCTGACTAGCCTCCCAGTAGATACGCAGTATTTT CASSFLTSLPVDTQYF . TRBD2 TRBJ2-3 TRBV11-2
TGTGCCAGCAGCCCCGGGACAGGCTATGGCTACACCTTC CASSPGTGYGYTF once TRBD1 TRBJ1-2 TRBV5-5
TGTGCCAGCAGACCAGCCGGACTAGCGGGATTCACAGATACGCAGTATTTT CASRPAGLAGFTDTQYF few TRBD2 TRBJ2-3 TRBV7-8
TGTGCCAGCTCTCGGGAAGGGGGCGGATATGGCTACACCTTC CASSREGGGYGYTF . TRBD1 TRBJ1-2 TRBV18
TGTGCCAGCAGCGTCCAGGGCTTGGACACTGAAGCTTTCTTT CASSVQGLDTEAFF . . TRBJ1-1 TRBV9
TGCGCCAGCAGCCAAGAAGTGGGTCAGCTTAACTATGGCTACACCTTC CASSQEVGQLNYGYTF . . TRBJ1-2 TRBV4-3
TGTGCCAGCAGTGAACCCCGGGCCCCGTCGGCGGGGGAGACCCAGTACTTC CASSEPRAPSAGETQYF . . TRBJ2-5 TRBV6-1
TGTGCCAGCAGCACGGCCGGAGACTATGGCTACACCTTC CASSTAGDYGYTF . . TRBJ1-2 TRBV7-2
TGTGCCAGCAGCCTAGGGACAGTGAACACTGAAGCTTTCTTT CASSLGTVNTEAFF . TRBD1 TRBJ1-1 TRBV7-2
TGCGCCAGCAGCCCCGAGGGCACCGGGGAGCTGTTTTTT CASSPEGTGELFF . . TRBJ2-2 TRBV5-1
TGTGCCAGCAGTTACTTGTCAGGGGAGGCCGAGCAGTACTTC CASSYLSGEAEQYF few . TRBJ2-7 TRBV6-5
TGTGCCAGCAGCTCCGACAGGGTCACGGCTGCCGAGCAGTACTTC CASSSDRVTAAEQYF few TRBD1 TRBJ2-7 TRBV7-8
TGTGCCAGCAGCCCTTCGGGACAGGGCGGCGGGGAGCTGTTTTTT CASSPSGQGGGELFF . TRBD1 TRBJ2-2 TRBV2
TGCGCCAGCAGCTTGGTGTCAGGGCCTGCAACTAATGAAAAACTGTTTTTT CASSLVSGPATNEKLFF once . TRBJ1-4 TRBV5-1
TGCAGCGTTAAGACAGGGAGCCGCAATCAGCCCCAGCATTTT CSVKTGSRNQPQHF . TRBD1 TRBJ1-5 TRBV29-1
TGTGCCACCAGGGAGCGGGCCGCAGCGGGGCAGTACTTC CATRERAAAGQYF once TRBD2 TRBJ2-4 TRBV19